This T cell receptor beta chain was recorded in a study of OX40 agonist ivuxolimab in advanced cancers. Background for the entire study: Ivuxolimab was an agonistic, fully human IgG2 monoclonal antibody directed against OX40 (CD134), a costimulatory receptor. A male proportion of about 79% and a mean age of approximately 60 years, ranging from 23 to 79, were recorded for the dose-escalation cohort. The monotherapy dose-escalation portion (N of about 50 patients) of the phase I ivuxolimab trial is reported in the paper. Peripheral TCRbeta sequencing was intended to test whether TCR sequence diversity was altered and clonal T-cell expansion was caused by ivuxolimab. Partial responses were achieved by three dose-escalation patients, of whom one had hepatocellular carcinoma and two had cutaneous melanoma. Intravenous ivuxolimab was administered to patients every 2 weeks at six dose levels: 0.01, 0.1, 0.3, 1.5, 3 and 10 mg/kg. Of the roughly 52 dose-escalation patients, hepatocellular carcinoma was present in 19, melanoma in around 15, renal cell carcinoma in 9 and head and neck cancer in 9. Patients were allowed to have had prior anti-PD-1, anti-PD-L1 or anti-CTLA-4 therapy, and approximately 39% of the dose-escalation patients had been treated with checkpoint inhibitors.

To sequence the TCRbeta CDR3 region, genomic DNA was isolated from the sorted cells. The immunoSEQ Assay was used for sequencing of TCRbeta CDR3 regions. The table was pulled from immuneACCESS by TCRdb, which kept in-frame rearrangements only. Such tables lose some clones; where checked, under half of the loss comes from unresolved V genes, and the rest has no known cause. In all, the sample holds around 94,000 clones, and around 87% of those were seen once. The ten most abundant clones make up around 0.3% of the sample. A single count supports this clone. It has no known antigen specificity. Base qualities are missing; no much larger clone stands one base away. What the authors observed across the whole study: After ivuxolimab, CD8+ T cells had more expanded clones than CD4+ T cells on average. Low levels of normalized T-cell clonal expansion were also seen in some nonresponding patients. In the 0.1-3.0 mg/kg groups, partial responders had among the lowest normalized peripheral clonal expansion, particularly in CD8+ T cells. Clonal expansion of both CD4+ and CD8+ blood T cells was observed from baseline to week 6 at doses 0.1 to 3.0 mg/kg. The antigen specificity of the clonally expanded peripheral T cells was not determined.

The trial excluded patients who had a history of autoimmune disease or who were on systemic immunosuppression. In every dose cohort, peripheral blood was drawn for TCR sequencing at baseline, cycle 4 day 1, and cycle 7 day 1. Samples came from an open-label, multicenter, first-in-human phase I dose-escalation trial of ivuxolimab. Adults with locally advanced or metastatic melanoma, renal cell, hepatocellular, or head and neck squamous cell carcinoma were enrolled in the trial. Before TCR sequencing, CD4+ T cells and CD8+ T cells from peripheral blood were sorted into separate populations. The germline V gene supplies CDR1 SQVTM and CDR2 ANQGSEA. Inclusive of the bounding cysteine and phenylalanine, the CDR3 is 11 residues long. Solely the CDR3 DNA is kept, with 33 bases framed from the first base. Between the V and J ends, shortened by 7 bases and 8 bases respectively, the junction contains 14 bases.

Sequencing used CD4+ or CD8+ T cells sorted from blood, obtained in a trial of the OX40 agonist ivuxolimab. The V and J segments used are TRBV29-1 and TRBJ1-2, with the D gene call left open. The clonotype originates from an adult with an advanced solid tumor such as melanoma, head and neck, liver or kidney cancer. The sequenced DNA is TGCAGCGCCGGCTCGGAGTACGGCTACACCTTC. The translation is CSAGSEYGYTF. Extended through the reference TRBV29-1 and TRBJ1-2 proteins, this CDR3 yields the full variable domain: SAVISQKPSRDICQRGTSLTIQCQVDSQVTMMFWYRQQPGQSLTLIATANQGSEATYESGFVIDKFPISRPNLTFSTLTVSNMSPEDSSIYLCSAGSEYGYTFGSGTRLTVV.